This TCR beta chain comes out of a study of blood T cells in healthy people across ages. Study-level points and caveats: The unsorted PBMCs prevented any conclusive comparison of naive versus antigen-experienced cells.

Germline CDR1 DFQATT, CDR2 SNEGSKA (reference sequence). This CDR3 comprises 16 residues. Trimming took off 5 bases at V and 7 bases at J, with 24 bases between the two ends. As to this clonotype: What it binds is unknown.

The authors ran a second PCR of 7 to 11 cycles using a sample-barcoded 5' primer and a J-beta primer mix. TCRdb fed the 5' RACE reads into MiXCR, producing one record per CDR3 protein. The table records hundreds of thousands of distinct CDR3 sequences, 49% of them present only once. The clonotype comes from a woman in her sixties in good health. Material for sequencing was blood. The chain has TRBV20-1 and TRBJ1-5; no firm D call. The CDR3 reads CSAPDSGRGWGQPQHF. As DNA, the CDR3 is TGCAGTGCTCCAGACTCTGGCCGGGGATGGGGACAGCCCCAGCATTTT.